A single sample gave rise to the 5 T cell receptor beta chains below, sequenced in a study of cytomegalovirus exposure and HLA in healthy donors. This PCR relied on a set of 60 Vbeta primers and 13 Jbeta primers. The assay was immunoSEQ multiplex PCR, and TCRdb's table has in-frame clones only and misses some. The table lists some 97,000 clones, about 74% of them singletons, with about 4.9% in the top ten. Material for sequencing was PBMCs. These receptors came from a woman aged 18 to 35 in good health and CMV-seropositive.

This sequence joins TRBV5-1 and TRBJ2-5, with D unclear. The CDR3 has 12 amino acids. CDR1 is SGHRS and CDR2 is YFSETQ in the germline V gene. The ends were cut back, 1 base at V and 4 bases at J, with 5 bases in the middle. This CDR3 is CASSLIRETQYF. The CDR3 coding sequence is TGCGCCAGCAGCTTGATTCGAGAGACCCAGTACTTC.

This clone has just a few counts. The V call is TRBV9, the J call TRBJ1-1, with D maybe TRBD1 (5 bases). This CDR3 region has 16 residues. V lost 3 bases and J 0 bases, leaving 15 bases between the germline ends. Germline V CDR1 and CDR2: SGDLS, YYNGEE. DNA of the CDR3: TGTGCCAGCAGCGGCGGAGGGGCGCGGGTGAACACTGAAGCTTTCTTT. It specifies CASSGGGARVNTEAFF.

The gene calls are TRBV7-3 and TRBJ2-7; 9 bases are a match to TRBD1. CDR3 length: 13 amino acids. Germline loops: CDR1 SGHTA, CDR2 FQGTGA. Trimming removed 2 bases from V and 4 bases from J; junction bases left unmatched: 0. CDR3 in amino acids: CASSLDRGYEQYF. The CDR3 DNA sequence: TGTGCCAGCAGCTTAGACAGGGGGTACGAGCAGTACTTC.

This chain links TRBV28 with TRBJ1-1; maybe TRBD1 (5 bases). This CDR3 has 11 amino acids. CDR1 MDHEN and CDR2 SYDVKM come from the germline V gene. Trimming stripped 2 bases from V and 7 bases from J, with 5 bases between. This CDR3 reads CASSLDSEAFF. CDR3 sequence (DNA): TGTGCCAGCAGTTTAGACAGTGAAGCTTTCTTT.

The V gene is TRBV27, the J gene TRBJ2-3, with 11 bases fitting TRBD2. The CDR3 has 14 residues. Per the germline V gene, CDR1 is MNHEY and CDR2 is SMNVEV (reference sequence). Trimming cost V 6 bases and J 4 bases; bases outside gene matches: 3. The CDR3 here is CASRLAGVPDTQYF. The CDR3 nucleotides are TGTGCCAGCAGACTAGCGGGAGTACCAGATACGCAGTATTTT.